These T cell receptor beta chains were read from a single sample in a study of blood T cell repertoires in COVID-19. Assay used: immunoSEQ multiplex PCR; TCRdb lists only in-frame clones, some missing. The table includes approximately 250,000 clones, 84% detected once. Sample: peripheral blood. The receptors derive from a human donor in a cohort sampled during active COVID-19. Both conserved end residues are part of each CDR3. D genes are given only for firm matches. Not every row has a clone size; where given, it reads once, few, many or a size class.

J: TRBJ2-3; V: TRBV6-4; size: -; D: TRBD2; DNA: TGTGCCAGCAGTGACCTGGGACTAGCGGGAGGGCCATCTCGCACAGATACGCAGTATTTT; CDR3: CASSDLGLAGGPSRTDTQYF
J: TRBJ2-7; V: TRBV12-3/TRBV12-4; size: -; D: TRBD1; DNA: TGTGCCAGCAGGCCAGGGGGCTTCTACGAGCAGTACTTC; CDR3: CASRPGGFYEQYF
J: TRBJ1-6; V: TRBV4-2; size: -; D: TRBD1; DNA: TGTGCCAGCAGCCCCGGGGACAGCGGGTATAATTCACCCCTCCACTTT; CDR3: CASSPGDSGYNSPLHF
J: TRBJ2-7; V: TRBV4-2; size: -; D: TRBD1; DNA: TGTGCCAGCAGCCCAACCGGGACAGTGGCCTACGAGCAGTACTTC; CDR3: CASSPTGTVAYEQYF
J: TRBJ1-3; V: TRBV18; size: -; D: -; DNA: TGTGCCAGCTCACCTAAAACTGCAAGCTCTGGAAACACCATATATTTT; CDR3: CASSPKTASSGNTIYF
J: TRBJ1-2; V: TRBV10-3; size: -; D: -; DNA: TGTGCCATCAGTGACTCTGGGGCCATCATCTATGGCTACACCTTC; CDR3: CAISDSGAIIYGYTF
J: TRBJ1-5; V: TRBV7-8; size: -; D: TRBD1; DNA: TGTGCCAGCAGCTTAGGGCCGACAGGGGGTATCACGCCCCAGCATTTT; CDR3: CASSLGPTGGITPQHF
J: TRBJ1-2; V: TRBV6-6; size: once; D: -; DNA: TGTGCCAGCAGGCCCCCTGCGGGGAGCTATGGCTACACCTTC; CDR3: CASRPPAGSYGYTF
J: TRBJ2-3; V: TRBV3-1/TRBV3-2; size: -; D: -; DNA: TGTGCCAGCAGCCTGGCAGGGCGAACAGATACGCAGTATTTT; CDR3: CASSLAGRTDTQYF
J: TRBJ2-3; V: TRBV2; size: -; D: -; DNA: TGTGCCAGCAGTGAATGGGCGCCCGGAGATACGCAGTATTTT; CDR3: CASSEWAPGDTQYF
J: TRBJ1-3; V: TRBV7-9; size: -; D: -; DNA: TGTGCCAGCAGCTTAGGACAGCCGAGCTCTGGAAACACCATATATTTT; CDR3: CASSLGQPSSGNTIYF
J: TRBJ2-7; V: TRBV15; size: -; D: TRBD2; DNA: TGTGCCACCAGCCGCGGGACTAGCGGGATCGACGAGCAGTACTTC; CDR3: CATSRGTSGIDEQYF
J: TRBJ2-4; V: TRBV28; size: -; D: TRBD1; DNA: TGTGCCAGCAGGCGACAGGGGGGAAACATTCAGTACTTC; CDR3: CASRRQGGNIQYF
J: TRBJ2-2; V: TRBV10-3; size: -; D: TRBD1; DNA: TGTGCCATCAGGGAAGGGGGCTCCGGGGAGCTGTTTTTT; CDR3: CAIREGGSGELFF
J: TRBJ2-3; V: TRBV6-6; size: -; D: -; DNA: TGTGCCAGCAGTTCTCCCCAACAGGTTAGCACAGATACGCAGTATTTT; CDR3: CASSSPQQVSTDTQYF
J: TRBJ1-6; V: TRBV6-2/TRBV6-3; size: few; D: -; DNA: TGTGCCAGCAGTTTCCTAACGGATAATTCACCCCTCCACTTT; CDR3: CASSFLTDNSPLHF
J: TRBJ1-6; V: TRBV6-4; size: -; D: TRBD1; DNA: TGTGCCAGCAGCCGTCTGATGACAGGGGGTAATTCACCCCTCCACTTT; CDR3: CASSRLMTGGNSPLHF
J: TRBJ1-2; V: TRBV10-2; size: -; D: -; DNA: TGCGCCAGCAGTACGACGGGGGACTATGGCTACACCTTC; CDR3: CASSTTGDYGYTF
J: TRBJ2-3; V: TRBV19; size: -; D: TRBD2; DNA: TGTGCCAGTAGTATTGGACTAGCGGGGGGGCGGAGGGGCACAGATACGCAGTATTTT; CDR3: CASSIGLAGGRRGTDTQYF
J: TRBJ2-3; V: TRBV6-5; size: -; D: TRBD2; DNA: TGTGCCAGCAGTTACTCGGCTAGCGGGAGGGTAGATACGCAGTATTTT; CDR3: CASSYSASGRVDTQYF
J: TRBJ1-3; V: TRBV5-1; size: -; D: TRBD1; DNA: TGCGCCAGCAGCTTGGGACAGGGGCCGGGGGGAAACACCATATATTTT; CDR3: CASSLGQGPGGNTIYF
J: TRBJ1-2; V: TRBV7-9; size: many; D: -; DNA: TGTGCCAGCAGTCCCGGTGACTATGGCTACACCTTC; CDR3: CASSPGDYGYTF
J: TRBJ2-2; V: TRBV12-5; size: once; D: -; DNA: TGTGCTAGTGGTCTAGGGGGTAAGGACGGGGAGCTGTTTTTT; CDR3: CASGLGGKDGELFF
J: TRBJ2-1; V: TRBV7-8; size: -; D: TRBD1; DNA: TGTGCCAGCACCAGGACAGGGGCGAGCTCCTACAATGAGCAGTTCTTC; CDR3: CASTRTGASSYNEQFF
J: TRBJ1-2; V: TRBV4-1; size: -; D: -; DNA: TGCGCCAGCAGCCAAGATGCAGGGATCTATGGCTACACCTTC; CDR3: CASSQDAGIYGYTF
J: TRBJ1-5; V: TRBV9; size: -; D: -; DNA: TGTGCCAGCAGTGGAGGGGGAGGGCAGCCCCAGCATTTT; CDR3: CASSGGGGQPQHF
J: TRBJ2-7; V: TRBV6-5; size: -; D: -; DNA: TGTGCCAGCAGTAGCAGGGGCTACGAGCAGTACTTC; CDR3: CASSSRGYEQYF
J: TRBJ2-7; V: TRBV29-1; size: -; D: -; DNA: TGCAGCGTTGGTATAGACAGCTATTACGAGCAGTACTTC; CDR3: CSVGIDSYYEQYF
J: TRBJ2-7; V: TRBV21-1; size: many; D: -; DNA: TGTGCCAGCAGCAAAGCACTAGCGGGACCATACTACGAGCAGTACTTC; CDR3: CASSKALAGPYYEQYF
J: TRBJ2-5; V: TRBV7-2; size: -; D: TRBD2; DNA: TGTGCCAGCAGCTTAACTTTTCTAGCGGGGGTTCCCCAGTACTTC; CDR3: CASSLTFLAGVPQYF
J: TRBJ1-1; V: TRBV5-1; size: -; D: -; DNA: TGCGCCACACAGTACGGGGTCGGGACTGAAGCTTTCTTT; CDR3: CATQYGVGTEAFF
J: TRBJ1-3; V: TRBV6-1; size: -; D: TRBD1; DNA: TGTGCCAGCAGTGCCACGACAGGGGTCACCTCTGGAAACACCATATATTTT; CDR3: CASSATTGVTSGNTIYF
J: TRBJ2-2; V: TRBV9; size: -; D: TRBD2; DNA: TGTGCCAGCAGCGTAGGACTAGCGGGCGAAGTCACCGGGGAGCTGTTTTTT; CDR3: CASSVGLAGEVTGELFF
J: TRBJ2-7; V: TRBV11-2; size: few; D: -; DNA: TGTGCCAGCAGCTTAGAGACTTCGAGCGATCACGAGCAGTACTTC; CDR3: CASSLETSSDHEQYF
J: TRBJ1-4; V: TRBV3-1/TRBV3-2; size: few; D: -; DNA: TGTGCCAGCAGCCGGGGCCAGAATGAAAAACTGTTTTTT; CDR3: CASSRGQNEKLFF
J: TRBJ2-2; V: TRBV28; size: once; D: -; DNA: TGTGCCAGCCGGGTCACCGGGGAGCTGTTTTTT; CDR3: CASRVTGELFF
J: TRBJ2-3; V: TRBV9; size: -; D: TRBD2; DNA: TGTGCCAGCAGCGCCCGGACTAGCGGAGATACGCAGTATTTT; CDR3: CASSARTSGDTQYF
J: TRBJ2-5; V: TRBV27; size: once; D: TRBD1; DNA: TGTGCCAGCAGCCCCCGAGGGACAGGGAAAGAGACCCAGTACTTC; CDR3: CASSPRGTGKETQYF
J: TRBJ2-1; V: TRBV11-2; size: few; D: -; DNA: TGTGCCAGCAGCAACCGACAGGTCTACAATGAGCAGTTCTTC; CDR3: CASSNRQVYNEQFF
J: TRBJ2-7; V: TRBV7-2; size: -; D: TRBD2; DNA: TGTGCCAGCAGCTTAGGACTAGCGGCCTACGAGCAGTACTTC; CDR3: CASSLGLAAYEQYF
J: TRBJ1-5; V: TRBV5-1; size: -; D: TRBD1; DNA: TGCGCCAGCCGCCTCGACAGGGTGATCTATCCTGGCAATCAGCCCCAGCATTTT; CDR3: CASRLDRVIYPGNQPQHF
J: TRBJ2-2; V: TRBV9; size: -; D: TRBD2; DNA: TGTGCCAGCAGCTCACGGAGGGAGGGCGGGGAGCTGTTTTTT; CDR3: CASSSRREGGELFF
J: TRBJ2-1; V: TRBV29-1; size: -; D: -; DNA: TGCAGCGTTGCCCCCCTGCGCGGGGACAATGAGCAGTTCTTC; CDR3: CSVAPLRGDNEQFF
J: TRBJ2-1; V: TRBV6-1; size: -; D: -; DNA: TGTGCCAGCAGTGAAGTGTTTTGGGGACTTAACAATGAGCAGTTCTTC; CDR3: CASSEVFWGLNNEQFF
J: TRBJ1-6; V: TRBV27; size: many; D: TRBD1; DNA: TGTGCCAGCAGCCGACGGACAGGTAGTTCACCCCTCCACTTT; CDR3: CASSRRTGSSPLHF
J: TRBJ1-1; V: TRBV7-6; size: -; D: TRBD1; DNA: TGTGCCAGCAGCTCCCAGACAGGGGGTTTGGGCACTGAAGCTTTCTTT; CDR3: CASSSQTGGLGTEAFF
J: TRBJ2-7; V: TRBV10-3; size: -; D: TRBD2; DNA: TGTGCCATCAATGCCGGGACTAGCGTCGGCGAGCAGTACTTC; CDR3: CAINAGTSVGEQYF
J: TRBJ2-5; V: TRBV11-3; size: -; D: -; DNA: TGTGCCAGCAGCTTGACGGGAGGGGGCAGGGAGACCCAGTACTTC; CDR3: CASSLTGGGRETQYF
J: TRBJ2-7; V: TRBV5-1; size: -; D: TRBD2; DNA: TGCGCCAGCAGCAGTAGCGGGATTGGGACCTCCTACGAGCAGTACTTC; CDR3: CASSSSGIGTSYEQYF
J: TRBJ2-3; V: TRBV2; size: -; D: -; DNA: TGTGCCACCTCAGGGGGGACGGCGACCGAATCTAGCACAGATACGCAGTATTTT; CDR3: CATSGGTATESSTDTQYF
J: TRBJ2-7; V: TRBV5-8; size: -; D: -; DNA: TGTGCCAGCAGCTTAGGGGCCTACGAGCAGTACTTC; CDR3: CASSLGAYEQYF
J: TRBJ2-7; V: TRBV13; size: -; D: TRBD1; DNA: TGTGCCAGCAGCGAGGGGACAGCCGAGCAGTACTTC; CDR3: CASSEGTAEQYF
J: TRBJ2-5; V: TRBV4-2; size: -; D: TRBD1; DNA: TGTGCCAGCAGCCAATCACCGGACAGGGGGATGGAGACCCAGTACTTC; CDR3: CASSQSPDRGMETQYF
J: TRBJ1-6; V: TRBV28; size: -; D: -; DNA: TGTGCCAGCTCGAGGGTCAGTCCCAATTCACCCCTCCACTTT; CDR3: CASSRVSPNSPLHF